The sequence of this TCR beta chain was determined in a study of beta chain features in type 1 diabetes. General study findings and limits: Shorter TCRB CDR3s, moderately but significantly so, marked every one of the four CD4+ subsets in Type 1 diabetes patients.

Notes on this clone: Its antigen is unknown. Other nucleotide sequences in the sample specify the same CDR3.

Every bit of the isolated RNA underwent reverse transcription, so sequencing read expressed TCRB transcripts. Here immunoSEQ multiplex PCR was the method, and the copy in TCRdb shows in-frame clones only, minus some. Among approximately 260,000 clones listed, approximately 25% were seen once. The CDR3 runs to 13 residues. The germline V gene has CDR1 SGDLS and CDR2 YYNGEE. Trimming took 0 bases from V and 5 from J, leaving 8 bases between them. This receptor was taken from a woman aged 25 to 39 with type 1 diabetes. The V and J genes are TRBV9 and TRBJ2-5; D uncertain. Sequenced material: naive CD4+ T cells from blood. CDR3 loop: CASSVAGQETQYF. CDR3 in DNA: TGTGCCAGCAGCGTAGCTGGGCAGGAGACCCAGTACTTC.